This passage covers 14 T cell receptor beta chains from one sample sequenced in a study of OX40 agonist ivuxolimab in advanced cancers. Sequenced by immunoSEQ multiplex PCR; TCRdb stores in-frame clones only, minus some. The table lists over 60,000 clones, 75% to 90% of them singletons, with under 1% in the top ten. This specimen was CD4+ or CD8+ T cells sorted from blood, taken in a trial of the OX40 agonist ivuxolimab. Receptors originate from an adult with an advanced solid tumor such as melanoma, head and neck, liver or kidney cancer.

The chain is built from TRBV7-9 and TRBJ2-1; 15 bases line up with TRBD2. This CDR3 comprises 17 residues. Germline V gene data show CDR1 as SEHNR and CDR2 as FQNEAQ (reference sequence). The trim removed 5 bases at V and 7 bases at J, leaving 9 bases unmatched. This CDR3 is CASSKGLAGGLGNEQFF. The CDR3 nucleotides are TGTGCCAGCAGCAAAGGACTAGCGGGAGGGCTTGGGAATGAGCAGTTCTTC.

This clone showed up just once. The chain joins TRBV6-5 to TRBJ1-2, with D possibly being TRBD1 (5 bases). Germline V CDR1 and CDR2: MNHEY, SVGAGI. The CDR3 is 13 amino acids. V was cut by 6 bases and J by 4 bases, with 12 bases left in between. CDR3 residues: CASRAGDVYGYTF. The CDR3 DNA is TGTGCCAGCAGGGCGGGGGATGTCTATGGCTACACCTTC.

A remark on this clone: A read error may account for a junction end that differs from germline. The chain has TRBV7-7 and TRBJ2-3; D is uncertain. Germline V lookup: CDR1 SSHAT, CDR2 FNYEAQ (reference sequence). The CDR3 contains 14 residues. CDR3 residues: CASSPQAQSDTQYF. In DNA, the CDR3 is TGTGCTAGCAGCCCCCAGGCCCAGTCAGATACGCAGTATTTT.

This chain uses TRBV28 with TRBJ1-5; D remains ambiguous. Between the trimmed V and J ends, which lost 3 bases and 0 bases, there was a span of 6 bases. The V gene's germline CDR1 is MDHEN and CDR2 SYDVKM. The length of the CDR3 is 14 residues. Here the CDR3 reads CASSFGSSNQPQHF. CDR3 sequence (DNA): TGTGCCAGCAGTTTCGGCAGTAGCAATCAGCCCCAGCATTTT. Full variable domain (remainder filled in from reference TRBV28 and TRBJ1-5): DVKVTQSSRYLVKRTGEKVFLECVQDMDHENMFWYRQDPGLGLRLIYFSYDVKMKEKGDIPEGYSVSREKKERFSLILESASTNQTSMYLCASSFGSSNQPQHFGDGTRLSIL.

The chain is built from TRBV2 and TRBJ1-2; TRBD1 might be the D (5 bases). The ends were cut back, 6 bases at V and 7 bases at J, with 18 bases in the middle. Germline V lookup: CDR1 SNHLY, CDR2 FYNNEI. This CDR3 has 14 residues. The CDR3 nucleotides read TGTGCCAGCAGGGGCAGGGTGGAATATACTGGCTACACCTTC. It is translated as CASRGRVEYTGYTF.

This chain uses TRBV5-6 with TRBJ2-7; the D call may be TRBD1 or TRBD2 (5 bases each). Germline V lookup: CDR1 SGHDT, CDR2 YYEEEE. The CDR3 has 16 amino acids. V was cut by 2 bases and J by 5 bases, with 20 bases left in between. In DNA form, the CDR3 reads TGTGCCAGCAGCTTTTCCCCGAGAGGGGCGCAACACGAGCAGTACTTC. This encodes CASSFSPRGAQHEQYF.

The chain recombines TRBV9 with TRBJ2-7; D not resolved. Germline CDR1 and CDR2: SGDLS and YYNGEE. CDR3 size: 15 residues. Between the trimmed V and J ends, which lost 4 bases and 3 bases, there was a span of 17 bases. The CDR3 DNA sequence: TGTGCCAGCAGCCCTACACGGTGGAATGACTACGAGCAGTACTTC. It codes for CASSPTRWNDYEQYF.

CDR3: CATSTGKSGRETQYF. In DNA form, the CDR3 reads TGTGCCACCAGCACCGGGAAATCTGGCAGGGAGACCCAGTACTTC. The chain employs TRBV15 and TRBJ2-5; possible D gene TRBD2, 5 bases. Germline V gene sequence: CDR1 LNHNV, CDR2 YYDKDF (reference sequence). Trimming took 4 bases from V and 5 from J, leaving 17 bases between them. This CDR3 region has 15 residues.

CDR3 nucleotides: TGTGCCAGCAGCCAAGCGGACACCCGCCTAGGCTATGGCTACACCTTC. Its translation: CASSQADTRLGYGYTF. The chain recombines TRBV14 with TRBJ1-2; maybe TRBD1 (5 bases). Germline V gene lookup returns CDR1 SGHDN and CDR2 FVKESK. The CDR3 runs 16 residues. V was cut by 1 base and J by 4 bases, with 16 bases left in between. Filled out from reference TRBV14 and TRBJ1-2, the complete variable domain reads EAGVTQFPSHSVIEKGQTVTLRCDPISGHDNLYWYRRVMGKEIKFLLHFVKESKQDESGMPNNRFLAERTGGTYSTLKVQPAELEDSGVYFCASSQADTRLGYGYTFGSGTRLTVV.

This clone was observed a handful of times. The V gene is TRBV7-3, the J gene TRBJ2-3; possible D gene TRBD2, 6 bases. Germline V CDR1 and CDR2: SGHTA, FQGTGA. This CDR3 comprises 15 residues. V was shortened by 1 base and J by 1 base, with 9 bases between the two germline ends. The CDR3 nucleotides read TGTGCCAGCAGCTTAAACGGAGGGGGCACAGATACGCAGTATTTT. This gives the protein CASSLNGGGTDTQYF.

This clone was recorded a few times. This sequence joins TRBV9 and TRBJ2-7; TRBD2 matches at 12 bases. Germline V gene data show CDR1 as SGDLS and CDR2 as YYNGEE. The CDR3 totals 15 residues. The V gene end was trimmed by 3 bases and the J gene end by 2 bases; junction bases not matched to a gene: 3. The CDR3 nucleotides read TGTGCCAGCAGCGCCCGACTAGCGGGAGCCTACGAGCAGTACTTC. Protein: CASSARLAGAYEQYF.

The chain links TRBV6-5 to TRBJ2-3; D gene unclear. Germline V CDR1 and CDR2: MNHEY, SVGAGI. Trimming took 0 bases from V and 0 from J, leaving 4 bases between them. CDR3 length: 14 residues. The CDR3 loop is CASSYSRSTDTQYF. DNA of the CDR3: TGTGCCAGCAGTTACTCTAGAAGCACAGATACGCAGTATTTT.

The chain carries TRBV6-1 and TRBJ2-2, with D unresolved. V was pared by 7 bases and J by 6 bases, with 9 bases between. Germline V CDR1 and CDR2: MNHNS, SASEGT. The CDR3 loop spans 12 amino acids. In nucleotides, the CDR3 is TGTGCCAGCAACAGACGGGCCGGGGAGCTGTTTTTT. Translating gives CASNRRAGELFF.

The chain is built from TRBV7-9 and TRBJ1-1, with unresolved D. V lost 4 bases and J lost 1, with 10 bases in between. CDR1 and CDR2 (germline): SEHNR, FQNEAQ (reference sequence). There are 14 residues in the CDR3. In nucleotides, the CDR3 is TGTGCCAGCAGCTCCCCCCCGGGGAACACTGAAGCTTTCTTT. Protein: CASSSPPGNTEAFF.